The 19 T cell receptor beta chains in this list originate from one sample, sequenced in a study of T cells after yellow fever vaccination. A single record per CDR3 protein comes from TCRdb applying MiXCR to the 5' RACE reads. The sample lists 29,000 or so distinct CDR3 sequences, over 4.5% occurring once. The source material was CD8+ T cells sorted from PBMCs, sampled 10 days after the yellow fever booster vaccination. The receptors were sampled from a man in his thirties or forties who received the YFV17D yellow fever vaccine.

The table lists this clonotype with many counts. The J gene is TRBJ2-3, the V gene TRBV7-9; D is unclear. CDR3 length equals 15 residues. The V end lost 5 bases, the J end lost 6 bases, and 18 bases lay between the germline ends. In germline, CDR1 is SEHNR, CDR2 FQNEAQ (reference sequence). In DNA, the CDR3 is TGTGCCAGCAGCCCCCGGGCCTCTTTTCGCGATACGCAGTATTTT. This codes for CASSPRASFRDTQYF.

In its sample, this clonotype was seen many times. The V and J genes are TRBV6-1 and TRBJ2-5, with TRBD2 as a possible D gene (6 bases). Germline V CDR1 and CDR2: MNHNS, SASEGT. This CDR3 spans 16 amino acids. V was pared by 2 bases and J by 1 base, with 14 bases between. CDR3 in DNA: TGTGCCAGCAGTGAATCCCGTTGGGGAGGCCAAGAGACCCAGTACTTC. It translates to CASSESRWGGQETQYF.

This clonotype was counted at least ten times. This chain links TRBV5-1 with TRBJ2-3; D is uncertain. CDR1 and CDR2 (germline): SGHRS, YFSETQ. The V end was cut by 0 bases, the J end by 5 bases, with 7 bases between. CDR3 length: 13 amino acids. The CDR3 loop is CASSLGTGDTQYF. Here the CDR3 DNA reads TGCGCCAGCAGCTTGGGTACCGGAGATACGCAGTATTTT.

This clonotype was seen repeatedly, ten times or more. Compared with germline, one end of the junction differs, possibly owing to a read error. The chain's CDR3 is CASSSLSF. The CDR3 DNA reads TGTGCCAGCAGTTCACTAAGTTTT. This chain uses TRBV6-4 with TRBJ1-3; the D is unclear. CDR1 and CDR2 from the germline V gene are MRHNA and SNTAGT. This CDR3 has 8 residues.

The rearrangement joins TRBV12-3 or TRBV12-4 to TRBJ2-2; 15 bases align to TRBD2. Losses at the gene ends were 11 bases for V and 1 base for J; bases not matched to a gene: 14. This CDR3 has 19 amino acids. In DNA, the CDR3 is TGTGCCTTCTGTTTCGGACTAGCGGGAGGGCCTGGGAACACCGGGGAGCTGTTTTTT. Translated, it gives CAFCFGLAGGPGNTGELFF.

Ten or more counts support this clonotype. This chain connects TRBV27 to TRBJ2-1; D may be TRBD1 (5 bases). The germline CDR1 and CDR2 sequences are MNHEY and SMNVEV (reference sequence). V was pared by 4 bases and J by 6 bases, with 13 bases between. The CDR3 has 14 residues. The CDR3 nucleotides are TGTGCCAGCAGTTACGGAACAGGATTCAATGAGCAGTTCTTC. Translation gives CASSYGTGFNEQFF.

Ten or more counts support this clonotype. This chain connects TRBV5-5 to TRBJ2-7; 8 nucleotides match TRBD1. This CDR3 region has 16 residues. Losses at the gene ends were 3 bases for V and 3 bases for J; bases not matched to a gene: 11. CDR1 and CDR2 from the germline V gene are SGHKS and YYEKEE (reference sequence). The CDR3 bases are TGTGCCAGCAGCTCCGGACCGGGACAGGAGTTCTACGAGCAGTACTTC. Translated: CASSSGPGQEFYEQYF.

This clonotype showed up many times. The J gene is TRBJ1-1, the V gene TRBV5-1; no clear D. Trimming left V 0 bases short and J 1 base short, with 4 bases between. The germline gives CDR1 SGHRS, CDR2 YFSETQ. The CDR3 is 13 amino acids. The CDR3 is CASSLGANTEAFF. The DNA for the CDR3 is TGCGCCAGCAGCTTGGGGGCGAACACTGAAGCTTTCTTT.

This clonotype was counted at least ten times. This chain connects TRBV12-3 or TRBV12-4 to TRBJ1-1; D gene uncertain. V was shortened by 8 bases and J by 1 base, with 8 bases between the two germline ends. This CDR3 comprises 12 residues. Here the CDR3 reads CASAEGNTEAFF. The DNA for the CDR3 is TGTGCCAGCGCGGAGGGGAACACTGAAGCTTTCTTT.

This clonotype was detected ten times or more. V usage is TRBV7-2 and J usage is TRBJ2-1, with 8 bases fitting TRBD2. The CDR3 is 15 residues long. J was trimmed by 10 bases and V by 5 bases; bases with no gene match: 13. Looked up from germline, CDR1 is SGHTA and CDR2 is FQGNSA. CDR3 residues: CASSEPGLGSREQFF. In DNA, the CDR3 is TGTGCCAGCAGCGAACCGGGACTAGGGAGTCGCGAGCAGTTCTTC.

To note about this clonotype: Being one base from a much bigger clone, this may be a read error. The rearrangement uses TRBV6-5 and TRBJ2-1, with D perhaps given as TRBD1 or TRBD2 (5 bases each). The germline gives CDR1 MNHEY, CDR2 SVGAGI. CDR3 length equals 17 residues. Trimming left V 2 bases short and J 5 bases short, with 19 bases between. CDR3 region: CASSYQLSARGDNEQFF. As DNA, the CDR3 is TGTGCCAGCAGTTACCAACTAAGCGCGAGGGGAGACAATGAGCAGTTCTTC.

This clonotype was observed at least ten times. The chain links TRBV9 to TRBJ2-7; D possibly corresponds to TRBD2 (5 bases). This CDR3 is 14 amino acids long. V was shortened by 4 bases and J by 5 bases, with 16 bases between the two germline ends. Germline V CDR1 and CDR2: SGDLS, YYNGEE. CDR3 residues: CASSPGEIYNEQYF. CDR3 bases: TGTGCCAGCAGCCCCGGGGAGATATACAACGAGCAGTACTTC.

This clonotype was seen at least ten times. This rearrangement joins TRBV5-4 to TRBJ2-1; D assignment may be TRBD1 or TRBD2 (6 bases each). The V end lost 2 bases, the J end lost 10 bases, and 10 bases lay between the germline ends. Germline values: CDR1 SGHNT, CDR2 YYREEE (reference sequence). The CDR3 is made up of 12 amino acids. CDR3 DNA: TGTGCCAGCAGCTTTGGGGGGCCCGAGCAGTTCTTC. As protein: CASSFGGPEQFF.

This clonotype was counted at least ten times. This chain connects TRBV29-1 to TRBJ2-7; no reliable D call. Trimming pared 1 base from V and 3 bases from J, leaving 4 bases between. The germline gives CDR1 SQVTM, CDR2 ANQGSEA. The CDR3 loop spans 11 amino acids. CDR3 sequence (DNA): TGCAGCGTTGAAGTTAACTACGAGCAGTACTTC. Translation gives CSVEVNYEQYF.

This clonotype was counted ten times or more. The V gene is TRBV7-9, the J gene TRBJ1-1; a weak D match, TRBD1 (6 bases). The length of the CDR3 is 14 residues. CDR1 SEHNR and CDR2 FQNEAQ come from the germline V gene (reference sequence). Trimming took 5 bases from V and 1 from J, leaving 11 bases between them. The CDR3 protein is CASSHMDRNTEAFF. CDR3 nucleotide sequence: TGTGCCAGCAGCCACATGGACAGGAACACTGAAGCTTTCTTT.

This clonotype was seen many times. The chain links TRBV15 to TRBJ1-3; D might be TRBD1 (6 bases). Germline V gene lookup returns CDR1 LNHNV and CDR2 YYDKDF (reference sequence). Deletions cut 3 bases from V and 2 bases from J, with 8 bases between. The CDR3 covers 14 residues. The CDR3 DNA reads TGTGCCACCAGCAGCGGGACAACTGGAAACACCATATATTTT. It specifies CATSSGTTGNTIYF.

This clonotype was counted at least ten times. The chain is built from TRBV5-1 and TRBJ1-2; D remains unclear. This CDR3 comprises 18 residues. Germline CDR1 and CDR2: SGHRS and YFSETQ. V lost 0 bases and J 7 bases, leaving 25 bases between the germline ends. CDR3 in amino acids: CASSLESEFDILISGYTF. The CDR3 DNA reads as TGCGCCAGCAGCTTGGAGTCGGAATTCGACATATTGATTTCTGGCTACACCTTC.

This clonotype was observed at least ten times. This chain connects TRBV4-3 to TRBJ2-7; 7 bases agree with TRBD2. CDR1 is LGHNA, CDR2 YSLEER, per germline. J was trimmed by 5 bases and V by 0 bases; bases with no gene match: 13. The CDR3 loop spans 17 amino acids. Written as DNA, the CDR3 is TGCGCCAGCAGCCAAGAGGGGGGGGGTCAGGGCGATGACGAGCAGTACTTC. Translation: CASSQEGGGQGDDEQYF.

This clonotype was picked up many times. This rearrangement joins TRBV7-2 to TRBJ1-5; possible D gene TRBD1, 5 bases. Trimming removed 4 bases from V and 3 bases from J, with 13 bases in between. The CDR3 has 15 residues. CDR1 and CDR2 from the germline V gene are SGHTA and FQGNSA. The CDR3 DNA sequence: TGTGCCAGCAGCTGGTGGGTAGGGGTCAATCAGCCCCAGCATTTT. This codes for CASSWWVGVNQPQHF.